This TCR beta chain comes out of a study of OX40 agonist ivuxolimab in advanced cancers. For the study in its entirety: Ivuxolimab was an agonistic, fully human IgG2 monoclonal antibody directed against OX40 (CD134), a costimulatory receptor. The paper reports the monotherapy dose-escalation portion (N of about 50 patients) of the phase I ivuxolimab trial. Intravenous ivuxolimab was administered to patients every 2 weeks at six dose levels: 0.01, 0.1, 0.3, 1.5, 3 and 10 mg/kg. Of the approximately 54 patients in dose escalation, around 19 had hepatocellular carcinoma, some 15 had melanoma, 9 had renal cell carcinoma and 9 had head and neck cancer. Patients were allowed to have had prior anti-PD-1, anti-PD-L1 or anti-CTLA-4 therapy, and 40% of the dose-escalation patients had been treated with checkpoint inhibitors. Peripheral TCRbeta sequencing was intended to test whether TCR sequence diversity was altered and clonal T-cell expansion was caused by ivuxolimab. Partial responses occurred in three dose-escalation patients, of whom one had hepatocellular carcinoma and two had cutaneous melanoma. In the dose-escalation cohort, 75% to 90% of patients were male, and the mean age was around 60 years with a range of roughly 20 to 79. Broader findings and caveats from the paper: Partial responders in the 0.1-3.0 mg/kg groups had among the lowest normalized peripheral clonal expansion, especially among CD8+ T cells. The antigen specificity of the peripheral T cells that underwent clonal expansion was not determined. After ivuxolimab, more expanded clones were found on average in CD8+ T cells than in CD4+ T cells. At doses from 0.1 to 3.0 mg/kg, clonal expansion was seen in both CD4+ and CD8+ blood T cells between baseline and week 6. Low levels of normalized T-cell clonal expansion were also seen in some patients who did not respond.

The trial excluded patients who had a history of autoimmune disease or were on systemic immunosuppression. Peripheral blood for TCR sequencing was collected from all dose cohorts at baseline, on cycle 4 day 1, and on cycle 7 day 1. Samples were obtained from an open-label, multicenter, first-in-human phase I dose-escalation trial of ivuxolimab. The trial enrolled adults with locally advanced or metastatic head and neck squamous cell, hepatocellular, melanoma or renal cell carcinoma. Before TCR sequencing, CD4+ and CD8+ T cells were separately sorted from peripheral blood. For sequencing of the TCRbeta CDR3 region, genomic DNA was extracted from the sorted cells. TCRbeta CDR3 regions were sequenced using the immunoSEQ Assay. The clones in this table, taken by TCRdb from immuneACCESS, are in-frame only. Not every clone is retained; where verified, under half of the shortfall comes from an unresolved V gene, and the cause of the rest is unknown. The sample records around 80,000 clones, more than 85% of which are singletons. Of the sample, roughly 0.9% is held by the ten largest clones.

According to the germline V gene (reference sequence), CDR1 reads SEHNR and CDR2 reads FQNEAQ. From cysteine to phenylalanine, the CDR3 is 14 amino acids long. Only the CDR3 DNA stays, 42 bases, in frame from base 1. Trimming at the junction amounts to 4 bases on V and 4 bases on J, and the germline ends lie 14 bases apart. As to this clone: Its antigen is currently not known. No quality values exist for individual bases; no much larger clone is one base distant.

This receptor was taken from an adult with an advanced solid tumor such as melanoma, head and neck, liver or kidney cancer. Material: CD4+ or CD8+ T cells sorted from blood, obtained in a trial of the OX40 agonist ivuxolimab. The chain joins TRBV7-9 to TRBJ2-7, with an unclear D gene assignment. The DNA sequence is as follows: TGTGCCAGCAGCTCTTCACCGGGCGCATACGAGCAGTACTTC. The encoded protein is CASSSSPGAYEQYF. Reference TRBV7-9 and TRBJ2-7 proteins supply the regions before and after the CDR3; the full variable domain is: DTGVSQNPRHKITKRGQNVTFRCDPISEHNRLYWYRQTLGQGPEFLTYFQNEAQLEKSRLLSDRFSAERPKGSFSTLEIQRTEQGDSAMYLCASSSSPGAYEQYFGPGTRLTVT.